These 16 T cell receptor beta chains originate from one sample sequenced in a study of CD8+ T cells in alopecia areata. Sequencing relied on a cDNA template that was reverse transcribed from extracted RNA. The data were produced by immunoSEQ multiplex PCR, yet TCRdb's version contains in-frame clones alone and is incomplete. The sample has some 200,000 clones; more than 55% are singletons. Treatment noted: oral pan-JAK inhibitor, 5-10 mg twice daily. The material sequenced was CD4+ T cells sorted from blood, taken at week 4, from a patient treated with tofacitinib. These receptors originate from a human donor with alopecia areata.

Only a few counts were recorded for this clone. The CDR3 DNA sequence: TGCGCCAGCAGCCAAGAGGAGGTGGGCTATGGCTACACCTTC. Its translation: CASSQEEVGYGYTF. V and J are TRBV4-1 and TRBJ1-2; D is undetermined. The CDR3 length is 14 residues. V lost 0 bases to trimming and J lost 4 bases, with 9 bases between them. Germline CDR1 and CDR2: MGHRA and YSYEKL.

This clone was counted a few times. The chain combines TRBV5-4 with TRBJ2-5, with D perhaps matching TRBD2 (6 bases). The germline V and J ends were trimmed by 0 bases and 6 bases, with 21 bases remaining between them. In germline, CDR1 is SGHNT, CDR2 YYREEE (reference sequence). The CDR3 is 17 residues long. CDR3 in DNA: TGTGCCAGCAGCTTGGCTCCTTTAGGCTCGGGGGATAAGACCCAGTACTTC. Amino acids: CASSLAPLGSGDKTQYF.

CDR3: CASTQTRETQYF. Here the CDR3 DNA reads TGTGCCAGCACACAGACGCGAGAGACCCAGTACTTC. The rearrangement links TRBV6-6 to TRBJ2-5; D remains ambiguous. Trimming took off 7 bases at V and 4 bases at J, with 10 bases between the two ends. This CDR3 spans 12 amino acids. The germline CDR1 and CDR2 sequences are MNHNY and SVGAGI (reference sequence).

The chain combines TRBV7-2 with TRBJ1-5; D unresolved. CDR1 is SGHTA, CDR2 FQGNSA, per germline. The V end was cut by 3 bases, the J end by 3 bases, with 3 bases between. The CDR3 has 12 amino acids. The CDR3 here is CASSLNNQPQHF. CDR3 DNA sequence: TGTGCCAGCAGCTTGAACAATCAGCCCCAGCATTTT.

The chain joins TRBV18 to TRBJ1-2; D not certain. This CDR3 comprises 13 residues. CDR1 is KGHSH, CDR2 LQKENI, per germline. The V end lost 3 bases, the J end lost 8 bases, and 13 bases lay between the germline ends. The CDR3, as DNA: TGTGCCAGCTCACCGGGGAGCCCTGGGGGCTACACCTTC. Its protein is CASSPGSPGGYTF.

This chain joins TRBV29-1 and TRBJ2-1, with D tentatively TRBD2 (7 bases). Per germline, CDR1 SQVTM and CDR2 ANQGSEA. Trimming cost V 5 bases and J 6 bases, with 14 bases left between them. There are 13 residues in the CDR3. The CDR3 nucleotides read TGCAGCGTTCGTAGGGGGGGCCCCAATGAGCAGTTCTTC. It encodes CSVRRGGPNEQFF.

The chain uses TRBV29-1 and TRBJ2-1; 12 bases fit TRBD2. The CDR3 sequence is 18 residues long. CDR1 SQVTM and CDR2 ANQGSEA come from the germline V gene. The V and J ends lost 4 bases and 0 bases, in that order; junction bases with no gene match: 10. In DNA, the CDR3 is TGCAGCGTTGTAGGACTAGCGGGGTCCCAGAGCTCCTACAATGAGCAGTTCTTC. Its translation: CSVVGLAGSQSSYNEQFF.

This clone was seen a few times. This chain uses TRBV30 with TRBJ1-2; D possibly corresponds to TRBD1 (5 bases). There are 13 residues in the CDR3. CDR1 is GTSNPN and CDR2 is SVGIG in the germline V gene (reference sequence). V was shortened by 0 bases and J by 8 bases, with 13 bases between the two germline ends. The CDR3: CAWSVRKGDGYTF. CDR3 nucleotide sequence: TGTGCCTGGAGTGTACGGAAAGGGGACGGCTACACCTTC.

The rearrangement links TRBV4-2 to TRBJ1-2; 8 bases match TRBD1. The germline V gene has CDR1 LGHNA and CDR2 YNFKEQ. This CDR3 is 12 amino acids long. J was trimmed by 9 bases and V by 4 bases; bases with no gene match: 4. CDR3 in DNA: TGTGCCAGCAGCCCCGGGACAGGAAGCTACACCTTC. The encoded protein is CASSPGTGSYTF.

Only a few counts were recorded for this clone. The genes are TRBV4-1 and TRBJ1-2; 7 bases align to TRBD1. Germline-derived CDR1 and CDR2 are MGHRA and YSYEKL. The CDR3 length is 16 residues. The J segment lost 5 bases and the V segment lost 0 bases, leaving 9 bases of the junction unmatched. CDR3 DNA: TGCGCCAGCAGCCAAGATTTCGCAGGGACAGCGTATGGCTACACCTTC. Protein: CASSQDFAGTAYGYTF.

The rearrangement joins TRBV5-1 to TRBJ1-2; D ambiguous. The V gene's germline CDR1 is SGHRS and CDR2 YFSETQ. The CDR3 loop spans 14 amino acids. V was cut by 4 bases and J by 2 bases, with 12 bases left in between. DNA for the CDR3: TGCGCCAGCAGCACGGACGGCACGAACTATGGCTACACCTTC. Protein sequence: CASSTDGTNYGYTF.

The chain carries TRBV29-1 and TRBJ1-2; TRBD1 matches 12 bases. V lost 6 bases and J lost 7; bases outside the gene matches: 6. The CDR3 totals 13 residues. Germline V gene data show CDR1 as SQVTM and CDR2 as ANQGSEA. The CDR3 is CSVGTGGPFGYTF. The CDR3 DNA reads TGCAGCGTGGGGACAGGGGGCCCGTTTGGCTACACCTTC.

The chain joins TRBV10-3 to TRBJ1-1; D remains ambiguous. CDR1 is ENHRY and CDR2 is SYGVKD in the germline V gene. CDR3 length: 13 amino acids. Trimming took off 2 bases at V and 2 bases at J, with 6 bases between the two ends. CDR3 sequence reads: CAISEPGNTEAFF. The CDR3 DNA reads as TGTGCCATCAGTGAGCCGGGAAACACTGAAGCTTTCTTT.

The genes are TRBV15 and TRBJ2-5; no clear D. Germline V lookup: CDR1 LNHNV, CDR2 YYDKDF (reference sequence). The CDR3 contains 15 residues. Between the trimmed V and J ends, which lost 0 bases and 2 bases, there was a span of 10 bases. This chain's CDR3 is CATSRDPRSQETQYF. The CDR3 nucleotides read TGTGCCACCAGCAGAGATCCCAGGTCACAAGAGACCCAGTACTTC. The entire variable domain, with the rest obtained from reference TRBV15 and TRBJ2-5, is as follows: DAMVIQNPRYQVTQFGKPVTLSCSQTLNHNVMYWYQQKSSQAPKLLFHYYDKDFNNEADTPDNFQSRRPNTSFCFLDIRSPGLGDTAMYLCATSRDPRSQETQYFGPGTRLLVL.

The V call is TRBV9, the J call TRBJ1-1; D gene ambiguous. CDR1 and CDR2 from the germline V gene are SGDLS and YYNGEE. CDR3 size: 13 residues. V was shortened by 1 base and J by 0 bases, with 4 bases between the two germline ends. The CDR3 sequence: CASSVNMNTEAFF. DNA of the CDR3: TGTGCCAGCAGCGTAAACATGAACACTGAAGCTTTCTTT.

The chain employs TRBV4-1 and TRBJ2-1, with D possibly TRBD2 on 6 matching bases. Germline values: CDR1 MGHRA, CDR2 YSYEKL. There are 19 residues in the CDR3. Trimming left V 0 bases short and J 0 bases short, with 18 bases between. CDR3 bases: TGCGCCAGCAGCCAAGATCGGATGGCGGGACTCCGCTCCTACAATGAGCAGTTCTTC. The encoded protein is CASSQDRMAGLRSYNEQFF.